This T cell receptor (beta chain) emerged from a study of shared clonotypes between healthy human individuals (dated by TCRdb to about 2020). Looking at the study overall: The cohort included three men and a couple of women between 18 and 49 years of age. Libraries were prepared and TCR repertoires were sequenced by different laboratories using diverse techniques, in order to increase sequencing depth and limit assay-specific biases. For each donor, three plates each were used for CD4 naive and CD4 memory, two plates were used for CD8 naive, and one plate was used for CD8 memory. Per donor, leukapheresis produced somewhere between about 0.9 and 10 billion PBMCs. The study deeply sequenced blood TCR repertoires of five healthy adults to estimate repertoire size and the extent of clonotype sharing between individuals. Overall results and qualifications from the work: Sampling was restricted to blood, and TCR repertoires in tissue are likely to differ from TCR repertoires in blood. Rarefaction of sorted-subset datasets indicated incomplete sequencing despite the large sequencing depth. When a handful of donors were compared, the shared fraction of clonotypes was 5% to 6.5% for naive CD4, 3% to 4% for naive CD8, about 2.4% for memory CD4, and less than 0.5% for memory CD8. Higher generation probabilities were observed for clonotypes shared by all four sorted-subset donors than for non-shared clonotypes. Naive subsets generally had larger estimated clonotype richness than memory subsets did. Pairwise subsampling indicated that sequencing depth was expected to affect the degree of clonotype sharing among donors. Because the study included a small number of donors, the genetic and exposure-history diversity represented was limited.

Using the deep immunoSEQ assay, TCR CDR3 regions were amplified from genomic DNA by multiplex PCR. Genomic DNA extracted from each cell subset was distributed evenly over all wells of several immunoSEQ 96-well plates, and each plate served as one replicate. For sorted subsets, each replicate PCR was loaded with roughly 200 ng genomic DNA, equivalent to 25,000 to 35,000 T cell genomes. The purified libraries were quantified using a Qubit 3.0 fluorometer, sized with a Bioanalyzer 2100, and then quantified again using the KAPA Library Quantification kit. Each immunoSEQ 96-well plate was sequenced on its own single-read 150-cycle Illumina NextSeq 550 flow cell. Concerning the study's data processing: The immunoSEQ output contained only junctional sequences without quality scores, so filtering could not match that applied to full-length reads. To assign V/J genes and CDR3, sequences were annotated against IMGT germline references using PyIR, a Python wrapper for IgBLAST v1.9. Any read was removed if the V/J assignment was weak (E-value above 1e-6), the CDR3 was missing, or the read contained stop codons, out-of-frame junctions, or ambiguous translated residues. V3J clonotypes were defined by identical inferred V gene, J gene, and CDR3 amino acid sequence. To compute the percentage overlap between repertoires, the number of shared unique clonotypes was divided by the size of the smaller repertoire. Three approaches were used to assess repertoire richness: RTK rarefaction, the Chao1 estimator, and Recon v2.1 estimates of unobserved clonotypes. For all TCRbeta clonotypes obtained by the gDNA method from several donors, generation probabilities were computed with OLGA. Here the immuneACCESS table is served through TCRdb, limited to in-frame sequences with V and J called. Missing clones are a known gap in these copies; in checked studies unresolved V genes cover under half, and the rest lacks a known reason. That table furnishes V, J and clone size, whereas the DNA furnished D and trimming. Within this sample are over 700,000 clones, with 72% of them counted one time only. Roughly 1.8% of the sample is held by the ten biggest clonotypes.

The CDR3 holds 14 amino acids from the cysteine to the phenylalanine. Solely the CDR3 DNA is kept, with 42 bases framed from the first base. The CDR1 and CDR2 encoded by the germline V gene are SQVTM and ANQGSEA. V trim: 3 bases; J trim: 0 bases; unmatched bases: 2. Donors were healthy HIV-negative adults with no recently reported acute infections or vaccinations. Every donor was a Caucasian adult residing in Nashville, Tennessee, USA. CD4+ T cells were enriched by magnetic negative selection; naive cells were then positively selected on CD45RA, and the negative fraction formed the memory subset. After blood collection by leukapheresis, PBMCs were isolated using Ficoll-Histopaque density gradient centrifugation and then cryopreserved in the vapor phase of liquid nitrogen. Purity and quantity of every magnetically sorted T cell population were checked by analytical flow cytometry. Genomic DNA was isolated from every sorted fraction and measured by UV absorbance on a Nanodrop 2000c.

This clone has just one count. Its antigen is unknown. Within one base of it there is no much larger clone, and no base qualities were kept. The sequence was obtained from a woman in her twenties or thirties in good health. Here the chain combines TRBV29-1 and TRBJ2-1, with 7 junctional bases fitting TRBD2. Sequences were obtained from memory CD4+ T cells sorted from blood. The intended sense of this specimen's cell subset or site label: CD45RA-negative fraction. The DNA reads as follows: TGCAGCGTTGAGCTAGCGGACTCCTACAATGAGCAGTTCTTC. It is translated as CSVELADSYNEQFF.